This T cell receptor (beta chain) was obtained from a study of blood T cell repertoires in COVID-19. Study summary: The study counted Cohort 3 donors as recovered given two negative PCRs, clearance, or symptom resolution. The United States, Italy and Spain supplied acute and convalescent COVID-19 samples. PBMCs, B-cell-depleted T cells, or T cells were the source of the cDNA or gDNA that made up the material.

This clone occurred a few times. In the original processing: Amplification of reference gene primers provided the estimated nucleated cell counts. Profiling relied on immunoSEQ multiplex PCR, and the TCRdb table lists in-frame clones only, not all of them. The D gene and trimming were derived from the DNA, and the V and J assignments and clone size from that table. The data contain about 150,000 clones, about 80% of them seen just once; the ten biggest clones take up 19%. Germline loops: CDR1 SGHNT, CDR2 YYREEE (reference sequence). J gave up 7 bases and V 4 bases, and 8 bases lay outside the gene matches. The length of the CDR3 is 15 residues.

Input material: PBMCs or T cells enriched from blood (not recorded which). The gene calls are TRBV5-4 and TRBJ2-1; TRBD2 agrees at 10 bases. The source is a woman in her sixties or seventies in a cohort exposed to, infected with or recovered from COVID-19 (not recorded which). CDR3 sequence (DNA): TGTGCCAGCAGCAAACAAAGCGGGAGGGGGAATGAGCAGTTCTTC. Translating it yields CASSKQSGRGNEQFF. The full variable domain, with the rest looked up from reference TRBV5-4 and TRBJ2-1, is ETGVTQSPTHLIKTRGQQVTLRCSSQSGHNTVSWYQQALGQGPQFIFQYYREEENGRGNFPPRFSGLQFPNYSSELNVNALELDDSALYLCASSKQSGRGNEQFFGPGTRLTVL.